A single sample gave rise to the 20 T cell receptor beta chains below, sequenced in a study of T-cell reconstitution after alpha-beta-depleted transplantation in children. For TCRbeta, the library was prepared with unique molecular identifiers. TCRdb reanalysed the PCR reads using MiXCR and keeps one entry per CDR3 protein. Of 380,000 or so distinct CDR3 sequences listed, 13% were seen once; the top ten hold 3.5% to 4.5%. The sample in question was PBMCs, obtained from the stem cell graft. The receptors derive from a human donor who donated a stem cell graft to a child with Fanconi anemia.

Note on this clonotype: Since no conserved phenylalanine or tryptophan closes the CDR3, a read error is the likely cause. V gene TRBV4-1 combines with J gene TRBJ1-1, with D unresolved. Germline lookup yields CDR1 MGHRA and CDR2 YSYEKL. V was cut by 2 bases and J by 6 bases, with 25 bases left in between. This CDR3 comprises 18 residues. The CDR3 here is CASSQSEAAWGGSPEAFI. The CDR3 DNA reads as TGCGCCAGCAGCCAATCCGAGGCGGCATGGGGTGGTAGTCCTGAAGCTTTCATT.

The rearrangement links TRBV27 to TRBJ2-1; 8 positions match TRBD2. Germline trimming cut 2 bases from V and 4 bases from J; bases unmatched to any gene: 13. The CDR3 consists of 18 residues. The germline CDR1 and CDR2 sequences are MNHEY and SMNVEV (reference sequence). In DNA, the CDR3 is TGTGCCAGCAGTTTAGGGCGGGGGGCCACCGGGCCGTACAATGAGCAGTTCTTC. It translates to CASSLGRGATGPYNEQFF.

V and J are TRBV12-3 or TRBV12-4 and TRBJ2-2, with TRBD2 as a possible D gene (6 bases). The CDR3 extends over 13 amino acids. Trimming removed 3 bases at V and 9 bases at J, with 11 bases between. CDR3 loop: CASSLAGRRELFF. CDR3 in DNA: TGTGCCAGCAGTTTGGCGGGGCGGCGGGAGCTGTTTTTT.

Ten or more counts support this clonotype. The V gene is TRBV5-1, the J gene TRBJ1-1; no definite D call. The CDR3 runs 14 residues. Trimming left V 4 bases short and J 5 bases short, with 15 bases between. From germline, CDR1 is SGHRS and CDR2 YFSETQ. CDR3 residues: CASSPHGPGTEAFF. DNA of the CDR3: TGCGCCAGCAGCCCTCACGGGCCGGGGACTGAAGCTTTCTTT.

This clonotype was detected a few times. The chain couples TRBV5-1 to TRBJ1-5; TRBD1 might be the D (5 bases). This CDR3 has 15 amino acids. V was pared by 2 bases and J by 7 bases, with 16 bases between. Germline loops: CDR1 SGHRS, CDR2 YFSETQ. The CDR3 loop is CASSLGTSEEQPQHF. The CDR3 DNA reads as TGCGCCAGCAGCTTAGGGACTTCGGAGGAACAGCCCCAGCATTTT.

This clonotype was observed a few times. This rearrangement joins TRBV4-3 to TRBJ2-1; 9 positions agree with TRBD1. There are 15 residues in the CDR3. CDR1 and CDR2 from the germline V gene are LGHNA and YSLEER. Germline trimming cut 5 bases from V and 6 bases from J; bases unmatched to any gene: 8. The CDR3 region has the DNA TGCGCCAGCAGCTCGGGACAGGGATTTGGCAATGAGCAGTTCTTC. This encodes CASSSGQGFGNEQFF.

This clonotype was found a few times. The chain is built from TRBV4-3 and TRBJ2-1, with 8 bases identical to TRBD2. This CDR3 comprises 16 residues. Losses at the gene ends were 4 bases for V and 5 bases for J; bases not matched to a gene: 10. The germline V gene has CDR1 LGHNA and CDR2 YSLEER. CDR3 DNA sequence: TGCGCCAGCAGCCCCGGGCGCGGGGGGCCCCACAATGAGCAGTTCTTC. Its translation is CASSPGRGGPHNEQFF.

V and J are TRBV12-3 or TRBV12-4 and TRBJ2-2, with D unresolved. This CDR3 has 21 amino acids. Trimming took off 4 bases at V and 3 bases at J, with 30 bases between the two ends. The CDR3: CASSSPRHNENPYYDTGELFF. DNA of the CDR3: TGTGCCAGCAGTTCGCCTCGACACAACGAGAACCCCTATTATGACACCGGGGAGCTGTTTTTT.

The V gene is TRBV5-1, the J gene TRBJ2-1; tentative D call: TRBD2 (6 bases). Germline V gene data show CDR1 as SGHRS and CDR2 as YFSETQ. The ends were cut back, 2 bases at V and 2 bases at J, with 11 bases in the middle. The CDR3 sequence is 15 residues long. This chain's CDR3 is CASSFTSSTYNEQFF. The CDR3 nucleotides read TGCGCCAGCAGCTTCACTAGCAGCACCTACAATGAGCAGTTCTTC.

This clonotype was seen more than once but under ten times. The rearrangement uses TRBV6-2 or TRBV6-3 and TRBJ1-3; a possible D gene is TRBD1 (5 bases). Germline loops: CDR1 MNHEY, CDR2 SVGEGT. The CDR3 has 20 residues. V was shortened by 0 bases and J by 2 bases, with 23 bases between the two germline ends. CDR3 loop: CASSYSRGLHRRTTGNTIYF. Written as DNA, the CDR3 is TGTGCCAGCAGTTACTCGAGGGGTCTCCACCGAAGGACGACTGGAAACACCATATATTTT.

This clonotype is a singleton in its sample. This sequence joins TRBV2 and TRBJ2-5; TRBD1 agrees at 10 bases. The CDR3 is 13 amino acids. After removal of 6 bases from V and 5 bases from J, the junction contained 3 bases not matched to a gene. Per germline, CDR1 SNHLY and CDR2 FYNNEI. CDR3 residues: CASRGTGEETQYF. CDR3 coding DNA: TGTGCCAGCAGGGGGACAGGGGAGGAGACCCAGTACTTC.

This clonotype showed up many times. The rearrangement joins TRBV12-3 or TRBV12-4 to TRBJ2-4, with a tentative D call TRBD1 (6 bases). CDR3 length: 14 residues. The V and J ends lost 3 bases and 4 bases respectively, with 10 bases between them. CDR3 nucleotides: TGTGCCAGCAGTTTTACCGGGACAAAAAACATTCAGTACTTC. Translating it yields CASSFTGTKNIQYF.

This clonotype was detected only a few times. The chain has TRBV28 and TRBJ1-1; D is perhaps TRBD1 (5 bases). This CDR3 contains 13 residues. The germline gives CDR1 MDHEN, CDR2 SYDVKM. Trimming shortened V by 5 bases and J by 6 bases, and 13 bases separated the two germline ends. The CDR3, as DNA: TGTGCCAGCAGTAAGGGGATGGTAGCTGAAGCTTTCTTT. Residues: CASSKGMVAEAFF.

This clonotype was detected a few times. V is TRBV6-1 and J is TRBJ2-1; possible D gene TRBD2, 6 bases. This CDR3 contains 16 residues. Trimming removed 8 bases at V and 4 bases at J, with 21 bases between. Germline-derived CDR1 and CDR2 are MNHNS and SASEGT. CDR3 protein: CASRRGSESEYNEQFF. CDR3 DNA sequence: TGTGCCAGCCGGAGGGGATCAGAGAGTGAGTACAATGAGCAGTTCTTC.

The rearrangement links TRBV9 to TRBJ2-7; D tentatively reads TRBD1 or TRBD2 (7 bases each). CDR3 length: 14 amino acids. V shed 4 bases and J shed 0 bases, with 11 bases lying between them. Germline CDR1 and CDR2: SGDLS and YYNGEE. This chain's CDR3 is CASSSRGGSYEQYF. CDR3 nucleotides: TGTGCCAGCAGCTCCAGGGGGGGCTCCTACGAGCAGTACTTC.

The rearrangement links TRBV12-3 or TRBV12-4 to TRBJ1-1; TRBD1 matches 7 bases. The CDR3 totals 13 residues. Trimming removed 7 bases from V and 3 bases from J; junction bases left unmatched: 5. Here the CDR3 reads CASNRDRDTEAFF. DNA for the CDR3: TGTGCCAGCAACCGAGACAGGGACACTGAAGCTTTCTTT.

This chain connects TRBV20-1 to TRBJ2-1; 8 bases map to TRBD2. There are 16 residues in the CDR3. CDR1 is DFQATT, CDR2 SNEGSKA, per germline (reference sequence). J was trimmed by 1 base and V by 3 bases; bases with no gene match: 8. The CDR3 DNA follows: TGCAGTGCTAGGGACGTAAGCGGGGGTTCCTACAATGAGCAGTTCTTC. Translated: CSARDVSGGSYNEQFF.

Ten or more counts support this clonotype. The chain is built from TRBV29-1 and TRBJ1-3; D might be TRBD1 (5 bases). With 5 bases removed from V and 0 bases from J, the gap between germline ends came to 11 bases. Germline CDR1 is SQVTM and CDR2 is ANQGSEA. The CDR3 consists of 14 residues. The CDR3 DNA reads as TGCAGCGTTTTACAGGACCGCTCTGGAAACACCATATATTTT. Its protein product is CSVLQDRSGNTIYF.

This clonotype was found a few times. This chain links TRBV11-2 with TRBJ2-1; TRBD2 aligns across 8 bases. Germline CDR1 and CDR2: SGHAT and FQNNGV. Trimming cost V 4 bases and J 4 bases; bases outside gene matches: 6. This CDR3 comprises 15 residues. The CDR3 reads CASSYREGGYNEQFF. In nucleotides, the CDR3 is TGTGCCAGCAGCTATCGGGAGGGCGGTTACAATGAGCAGTTCTTC.

The chain combines TRBV6-2 or TRBV6-3 with TRBJ1-5; D uncertain. The V gene's germline CDR1 is MNHEY and CDR2 SVGEGT. The V end lost 0 bases, the J end lost 1 base, and 13 bases lay between the germline ends. The CDR3 extends over 17 amino acids. Here the CDR3 DNA reads TGTGCCAGCAGTTACTCCCGACTTGGTGCCAGCAATCAGCCCCAGCATTTT. This encodes CASSYSRLGASNQPQHF.